The rows below give T cell receptor beta chains drawn from one sample of a study. TCRdb reprocessed the 5' RACE reads with MiXCR, giving one entry per CDR3 protein. The sample carries about 43,000 distinct CDR3 sequences, around 23% recorded once. The sample was Tregs sorted from a lymph node. The source is a female donor with breast cancer. CDR3s include the opening cysteine and the closing phenylalanine or tryptophan. A D gene is named only where the DNA matches it firmly. Clone size, where shown, is once, few, many, or a class for clones that have expanded.

>TRBV7-9|.|TRBJ2-1|TRBD2
TGTGCCAGCAGCGACATTTTGGGACTAGCGGGAGGGGAGCAGTTCTTC
CASSDILGLAGGEQFF
>TRBV29-1|few|TRBJ2-3|TRBD2
TGCAGCGTTGAATTCCTAGCGGGGGGGCCAAAAGATACGCAGTATTTT
CSVEFLAGGPKDTQYF
>TRBV6-1|few|TRBJ2-1|.
TGTGCCAGCAGTGAGTCTAATAGTGAGCAGTTCTTC
CASSESNSEQFF
>TRBV9|few|TRBJ2-2|TRBD2
TGTGCCAGCAGCGCCGGACTAGCCGTCAACACCGGGGAGCTGTTTTTT
CASSAGLAVNTGELFF
>TRBV27|few|TRBJ2-7|.
TGTGCCAGCAGTCCGACACCAAGCTCCTACGAGCAGTACTTC
CASSPTPSSYEQYF
>TRBV12-3/TRBV12-4|.|TRBJ1-5|.
TGTGCCAGCAGTAAGTTGTCGTGGGATAGCAATCAGCCCCAGCATTTT
CASSKLSWDSNQPQHF
>TRBV6-5|many|TRBJ2-5|.
TGTGCCAGCAGTTACGCAGGGGCGGAGACCCAGTACTTC
CASSYAGAETQYF
>TRBV4-1|.|TRBJ2-1|.
TGCGCCAGCAGCCAAGCAGGAAGGGAGCAGTTCTTC
CASSQAGREQFF
>TRBV4-1|medium-sized|TRBJ2-5|.
TGCGCCAGCAGCCAAGACAAAGAGACCCAGTACTTC
CASSQDKETQYF
>TRBV9|.|TRBJ2-2|TRBD1
TGTGCCAGCAGCGTAGATGACAGGGGGCTGGTCGGGGAGCTGTTTTTT
CASSVDDRGLVGELFF
>TRBV4-2|.|TRBJ2-7|TRBD2
TGTGCCAGCAGCCAGGGGGGGTCTAGCGGGAGTCCGGTTGAGCGGTACTTC
CASSQGGSSGSPVERYF
>TRBV5-1|many|TRBJ2-7|TRBD1
TGCGCCAGCAGCTGGGGCCAGGGGGCCTTCGAGCAGTACTTC
CASSWGQGAFEQYF
>TRBV6-2/TRBV6-3|.|TRBJ2-2|TRBD1
TGTGCCAGCAGTTACTCGGGACAGACCAACACCGGGGAGCTGTTTTTT
CASSYSGQTNTGELFF
>TRBV13|.|TRBJ2-3|.
TGTGCCAGCAGCAACACCATTTGGGGCACAGATACGCAGTATTTT
CASSNTIWGTDTQYF
>TRBV9|few|TRBJ1-1|.
TGTGCCAGCAGCGCCTCAGATGGACGGCTGAACACTGAAGCTTTCTTT
CASSASDGRLNTEAFF
>TRBV20-1|.|TRBJ2-5|TRBD1
TGCAGTGCGCGCAGGGGGCTCGAGACCCAGTACTTC
CSARRGLETQYF
>TRBV6-1|many|TRBJ2-3|.
TGTGCCAGCAAGACGTTTAGCACAGATACGCAGTATTTT
CASKTFSTDTQYF
>TRBV20-1|.|TRBJ2-7|.
TGCAGTGCTAGACCCCTCGCGGAGGTCCCGGGCGAGCAGTACTTC
CSARPLAEVPGEQYF
>TRBV24-1|many|TRBJ2-7|TRBD2
TGTGCCACCAGTGATTGGACTAGCGGGAGGTTCGAGCAGTACTTC
CATSDWTSGRFEQYF
>TRBV11-2|few|TRBJ2-1|.
TGTGCCAGCAGCCCAGACTACTACAATGAGCAGTTCTTC
CASSPDYYNEQFF
>TRBV2|few|TRBJ2-5|.
TGTGCCAGCAGTGGAGGGAGAAGTTCCGGGGAGACCCAGTACTTC
CASSGGRSSGETQYF
>TRBV7-6|.|TRBJ2-2|.
TGTGCCAGCAGCCCTAGGGATCTCCCATTCGACACCGGGGAGCTGTTTTTT
CASSPRDLPFDTGELFF
>TRBV27|many|TRBJ2-1|.
TGTGCCAGCAGTTTAAAGCGTCAGGGCCAGGAGCAGTTCTTC
CASSLKRQGQEQFF
>TRBV28|many|TRBJ2-7|.
TGTGCCAGCAGTCCCTACCAGGGGGGGCGCGCCTACGAGCAGTACTTC
CASSPYQGGRAYEQYF
>TRBV12-3/TRBV12-4|.|TRBJ2-7|.
TGTGCCAGCAGTTTAGAGGGAACTAGCTCCTACGAGCAGTACTTC
CASSLEGTSSYEQYF
>TRBV9|.|TRBJ2-6|.
TGTGCCAGCAGCATAACAAGGCTCAGTGGGGCCAACGTCCTGACTTTC
CASSITRLSGANVLTF
>TRBV4-2|many|TRBJ2-7|.
TGTGCCAGCAGCCAAGATAGAGGGTTCTCCTACGAGCAGTACTTC
CASSQDRGFSYEQYF
>TRBV7-9|few|TRBJ2-5|.
TGTGCCAGCAGCAATTACCGGCAAGAGACCCAGTACTTC
CASSNYRQETQYF
>TRBV20-1|.|TRBJ2-7|.
TGCAGTGCGGCAGAAAATTCCTACGAGCAGTACTTC
CSAAENSYEQYF
>TRBV24-1|few|TRBJ1-2|.
TGTGCCACCAGTGACCCTAAGTCTTATGGCTACACCTTC
CATSDPKSYGYTF
>TRBV7-3|few|TRBJ1-2|TRBD1
TGTGCCAGCAGCGCGGGGCAGGGGGCTGGCTACACCTTC
CASSAGQGAGYTF
>TRBV29-1|few|TRBJ2-3|.
TGCAGCGCTGTGGGGTCGCGATTAGATACGCAGTATTTT
CSAVGSRLDTQYF
>TRBV2|many|TRBJ2-5|.
TGTGCCAGCAGGGACAGCGGCCTTGGGGAGACCCAGTACTTC
CASRDSGLGETQYF
>TRBV5-4|.|TRBJ2-7|TRBD1
TGTGCCAGCAGCCGAGGACAGGGTTACGAGCAGTACTTC
CASSRGQGYEQYF
>TRBV4-1|few|TRBJ2-1|TRBD2
TGCGCCAGCAGCCAAGTCCAAGAGACTAGCGGAGGGGACAATGAGCAGTTCTTC
CASSQVQETSGGDNEQFF
>TRBV6-2/TRBV6-3|.|TRBJ1-1|.
TGTGCCAGCAGTTACCGGACCCAACAGGGAGACACCGAAGCTTTCTTT
CASSYRTQQGDTEAFF
>TRBV5-1|few|TRBJ1-6|.
TGCGCCAGCAGCATACAGGGCCTAAATTCACCCCTCCACTTT
CASSIQGLNSPLHF
>TRBV27|many|TRBJ2-5|.
TGTGCCAGCAGTAGAAAGACAGACCTCCAAGAGACCCAGTACTTC
CASSRKTDLQETQYF
>TRBV28|.|TRBJ2-6|.
TGTGCCAGCAGTTCCCCTCAGGCTGGGGCCAACGTCCTGACTTTC
CASSSPQAGANVLTF